This is a list of T cell receptor beta chains from one sample in a study of CD8 T cells in ankylosing spondylitis. TCRdb fed the 5' RACE reads into MiXCR, producing one record per CDR3 protein. The table has approximately 300,000 distinct CDR3 sequences, roughly 8% seen once. The source material was blood, either unsorted or a sorted T cell fraction (not recorded which). Receptors originate from a male donor with ankylosing spondylitis. The CDR3 runs from the conserved cysteine through the conserved F or W. A D gene is named only where the DNA matches it firmly. Where a row states a size, it is once, few, many or the class of an expanded clone; other rows omit it.

abundance	d_gene	v_gene	j_gene	CDR3aa
many	-	TRBV10-3	TRBJ2-1	CAISDPRDRSSYNEQFF
-	-	TRBV5-1	TRBJ1-4	CASSLSGATNEKLFF
many	-	TRBV7-9	TRBJ2-1	CASSPGPLGYEQFF
many	-	TRBV4-3	TRBJ2-1	CASSQESGKRSSYNEQFF
few	TRBD2	TRBV7-2	TRBJ2-7	CASSLAGTSGQISYEQYF
-	-	TRBV5-1	TRBJ2-5	CASSLVLGEETQYF
many	-	TRBV7-8	TRBJ2-4	CASSLAGSKNIQYF
-	TRBD1	TRBV2	TRBJ1-5	CASRDRVGQPQHF
-	-	TRBV20-1	TRBJ1-2	CSARSGQGGYTF
-	-	TRBV21-1	TRBJ1-1	CASSKDDPKNTEAFF
few	-	TRBV2	TRBJ2-1	CASQGPHEQFF
-	-	TRBV19	TRBJ1-5	CASSNAPQQPQHF
many	TRBD2	TRBV12-3/TRBV12-4	TRBJ2-1	CASSFLAVNEQFF
many	-	TRBV4-1	TRBJ1-1	CASSQDLQRPITEAFF